Listed below are T cell receptor beta chains from one sample, sequenced in a study of T cells after yellow fever vaccination. TCRdb re-called the 5' RACE reads through MiXCR, storing one row per CDR3 protein. Of hundreds of thousands of distinct CDR3 sequences listed, 9.5% to 15% are singletons. The starting material was CD4+ T cells sorted from PBMCs, obtained 15 days after the yellow fever booster vaccination. The receptors here all came from a man younger than 35 who received the YFV17D yellow fever vaccine. The CDR3 runs from the conserved cysteine through the conserved F or W.

TRBJ1-2,TRBV7-2,CASSPWDRTNYGYTF
TRBJ1-2,TRBV7-9,CASTLGTF
TRBJ2-1,TRBV30,CAWTTSGGYNEQFF
TRBJ2-7,TRBV5-4,CASSSGLAGGTYEQYF
TRBJ2-3,TRBV12-3/TRBV12-4,CASTWLGGLDTQYF
TRBJ2-7,TRBV7-3,CASSLVLGGEQYF
TRBJ2-1,TRBV7-3,CASAIAGASYNEQFF
TRBJ1-1,TRBV5-4,CASSLRPGGTEAFF
TRBJ1-3,TRBV18,CASYRDGNTIYF
TRBJ1-4,TRBV7-2,CASSSQGSNEKLFF
TRBJ2-1,TRBV7-3,CASSSKRGAYNEQFF
TRBJ1-1,TRBV4-3,CASSRQDRGGTEAFF
TRBJ1-4,TRBV7-8,CASSSRVRSTNEKLFF
TRBJ2-5,TRBV3-1,CASSQNPPGRGETQYF
TRBJ1-2,TRBV10-3,CATRDTSYGYTF
TRBJ2-5,TRBV7-2,CASSLDRGLETQYF
TRBJ2-7,TRBV4-1,CASSQIRQESYEQYF
TRBJ1-2,TRBV6-2/TRBV6-3,CATAIRGNRRRDYGYTF
TRBJ1-5,TRBV9,CASSSSGTGGFNQPQHF
TRBJ2-3,TRBV28,CASRPGPDTQYF
TRBJ1-1,TRBV3-1,CASSQAVGSAFF
TRBJ2-7,TRBV6-5,CASRGRPSSYEQYF
TRBJ1-1,TRBV6-2/TRBV6-3,CASSYLAVTEAFF
TRBJ1-5,TRBV18,CASSPGYQGSEFGNQPQHF
TRBJ2-1,TRBV6-2/TRBV6-3,CASSNRDPFNEQFF
TRBJ2-5,TRBV6-6,CASSYEDRETQYF
TRBJ1-2,TRBV6-1,CASSDRDRGYGYTF
TRBJ1-2,TRBV5-1,CASTSQAGGESGYTF
TRBJ1-2,TRBV6-6,CASSDRVVGYTF
TRBJ2-6,TRBV5-6,CASSLILQRFSGANVVTF
TRBJ2-3,TRBV27,CASSFGQRGTDTQYF
TRBJ2-3,TRBV5-1,CASSFKGTDTQYF
TRBJ1-5,TRBV14,CASSQGGLGQPQHF
TRBJ2-1,TRBV5-5,CASSLANWWDRDNEQFF
TRBJ2-7,TRBV5-1,CASSDRSSYEQYF
TRBJ2-2,TRBV6-4,CASSPLAGDGLTGELFF
TRBJ1-4,TRBV28,CASGGQGAFEKLFF
TRBJ1-5,TRBV5-1,CASSFGGQDQPQHF
TRBJ2-5,TRBV6-2/TRBV6-3,CASGGLGRQETQYF